The present T cell receptor beta chain was sequenced within a study of T-cell memory formation after mild COVID-19. Study-level information: TCR clusters largely stayed donor specific.

The germline V gene has CDR1 SGHRS and CDR2 YFSETQ. This CDR3 spans 15 amino acids. V lost 4 bases and J lost 4; bases outside the gene matches: 4. Study results and caveats: Specificity for SARS-CoV-2 was not confirmed among the second-wave clones peaking on day 37. Later expanders leaned toward CD4+, whereas clones contracting from day 15 to 85 were balanced CD4/CD8.

Turning to this clonotype: The antigen is unknown.

TCRdb re-called the 5' RACE reads with MiXCR, one entry per CDR3 protein. The sample shows about 180,000 distinct CDR3 sequences, more than 15% of them seen only once. J is TRBJ2-1 and V is TRBV5-1, with 11 positions matching TRBD2. The sequenced material came from PBMCs or a T cell subset sorted from them (not recorded which). This clonotype originated in an adult woman who had mild COVID-19 (a few samples of this study predate the infection). Cell type and time point are not known. The CDR3 DNA follows: TGCGCCAGCAGCATACTAGCGGGGGTATACAATGAGCAGTTCTTC. Its protein product is CASSILAGVYNEQFF.